The 22 T cell receptor beta chains below were found in one sample sequenced in a study of T cells after yellow fever vaccination. In TCRdb, the 5' RACE reads were re-called with MiXCR into one record per CDR3 protein. The table lists hundreds of thousands of distinct CDR3 sequences, 21% of them singletons, with about 15% in the top ten. Sequenced material: PBMCs, taken about 21 days after the first yellow fever vaccination. These receptors all stem from a man between 18 and 35 years old who received the YFV17D yellow fever vaccine.

J is TRBJ2-4 and V is TRBV20-1; no reliable D call. V dropped 1 base and J dropped 4 bases, with 14 bases sitting between them. CDR1 and CDR2 from the germline V gene are DFQATT and SNEGSKA (reference sequence). There are 15 residues in the CDR3. This chain's CDR3 is CSARVLRTAKNIQYF. In DNA, the CDR3 is TGCAGTGCTAGAGTATTACGGACGGCAAAAAACATTCAGTACTTC.

CDR3 sequence (DNA): TGTGCCAGCAGTTACTCCCGCCCCACCGGGGAGCTGTTTTTT. This codes for CASSYSRPTGELFF. V gene TRBV6-2 or TRBV6-3 combines with J gene TRBJ2-2; D is uncertain. Trimming took off 0 bases at V and 4 bases at J, with 6 bases between the two ends. This CDR3 has 14 residues. Germline-derived CDR1 and CDR2 are MNHEY and SVGEGT.

The chain uses TRBV10-3 and TRBJ1-1, with a tentative D call TRBD1 (5 bases). The CDR3 runs to 17 residues. Trimming took off 6 bases at V and 5 bases at J, with 25 bases between the two ends. Germline CDR1 and CDR2: ENHRY and SYGVKD. The CDR3 is CAISPGGRSAGRTEAFF. The CDR3 DNA is TGTGCCATCAGCCCGGGCGGTCGGTCGGCAGGGCGAACTGAAGCTTTCTTT.

The CDR3 sequence: CASRAGTGEGPNYGYTF. The CDR3 region has the DNA TGTGCCAGCAGGGCCGGGACAGGCGAAGGGCCTAACTATGGCTACACCTTC. The chain joins TRBV9 to TRBJ1-2, with 8 bases aligning to TRBD1. J lost 0 bases, V lost 5 bases, and 12 bases had no gene match. Germline values: CDR1 SGDLS, CDR2 YYNGEE. This CDR3 spans 17 amino acids.

V usage is TRBV3-1 and J usage is TRBJ1-2; no reliable D call. Trimming stripped 0 bases from V and 8 bases from J, with 4 bases between. The CDR3 is 11 residues long. Germline V gene data show CDR1 as LGHDT and CDR2 as YNNKEL (reference sequence). The CDR3 reads CASSQESGYTF. In nucleotides, the CDR3 is TGTGCCAGCAGCCAAGAGTCAGGCTACACCTTC.

There are a few counts of this clonotype. The CDR3 sequence is CASSPPHRGTYEQYV. DNA of the CDR3: TGTGCCAGCAGCCCCCCCCACAGGGGCACCTACGAGCAGTACGTC. V and J are TRBV7-8 and TRBJ2-7, with TRBD1 matching over 7 bases. V lost 5 bases, J lost 2 bases, and 9 bases stayed unmatched. This CDR3 is 15 amino acids long. Germline values: CDR1 SGHVS, CDR2 FQNEAQ.

This chain uses TRBV18 with TRBJ2-1, with 10 bases matching TRBD1. Trimming took 2 bases from V and 6 from J; bases not matched to a gene: 13. The CDR3 has 18 amino acids. Germline V gene lookup returns CDR1 KGHSH and CDR2 LQKENI. CDR3 DNA sequence: TGTGCCAGCTCACCAGGTGACAGGGGGCCCCTTGGGAGCAATGAGCAGTTCTTC. The encoded protein is CASSPGDRGPLGSNEQFF.

V usage is TRBV4-3 and J usage is TRBJ2-1; D unclear. Germline CDR1 is LGHNA and CDR2 is YSLEER. The V and J ends lost 4 bases and 4 bases respectively, with 14 bases between them. The CDR3 covers 15 residues. CDR3 loop: CASSRARSLYNEQFF. The CDR3 coding sequence is TGCGCCAGCAGCCGGGCCAGGTCCTTATACAATGAGCAGTTCTTC.

The chain has TRBV5-5 and TRBJ1-5; the D gene is possibly TRBD1 (5 bases). V was pared by 4 bases and J by 7 bases, with 12 bases between. CDR3 size: 13 residues. Germline loops: CDR1 SGHKS, CDR2 YYEKEE (reference sequence). CDR3 sequence (DNA): TGTGCCAGCAGCATTGACAGCATCCAGCCCCAGCATTTT. Residues: CASSIDSIQPQHF.

The chain is built from TRBV6-1 and TRBJ2-1, with 7 bases matching TRBD2. Losses at the gene ends were 5 bases for V and 10 bases for J; bases not matched to a gene: 8. The CDR3 covers 13 residues. Germline CDR1 is MNHNS and CDR2 is SASEGT. This chain's CDR3 is CASSPWTSPEQFF. The DNA for the CDR3 is TGTGCCAGCAGTCCTTGGACTAGTCCGGAGCAGTTCTTC.

This clonotype was counted only a few times. The chain carries TRBV11-2 and TRBJ2-7; a possible D gene is TRBD2 (5 bases). V was clipped by 3 bases and J by 5 bases, with 11 bases between them. CDR1 and CDR2 from the germline V gene are SGHAT and FQNNGV. This CDR3 is 13 amino acids long. CDR3 bases: TGTGCCAGCAGCTTCCGGCGGGCGGACGAGCAGTACGTC. Amino acid sequence: CASSFRRADEQYV.

Only a few counts were recorded for this clonotype. The chain combines TRBV20-1 with TRBJ1-5, with D possibly being TRBD1 (5 bases). The V end lost 1 base, the J end lost 3 bases, and 31 bases lay between the germline ends. The CDR3 runs to 21 residues. Germline V gives CDR1 DFQATT, CDR2 SNEGSKA (reference sequence). The CDR3: CSARALRRWIGAGFSNQPQHF. Written as DNA, the CDR3 is TGCAGTGCTAGAGCGTTAAGAAGATGGATAGGAGCAGGGTTTTCCAATCAGCCCCAGCATTTT.

This clonotype was detected a few times. This chain uses TRBV7-2 with TRBJ1-4, with TRBD1 identical over 10 bases. CDR1 and CDR2 from the germline V gene are SGHTA and FQGNSA. After removal of 6 bases from V and 10 bases from J, the junction contained 8 bases not matched to a gene. CDR3 size: 14 residues. The CDR3 here is CASSRDRGPGKLFF. The CDR3 DNA follows: TGTGCCAGCAGTCGAGACAGGGGGCCTGGAAAACTGTTTTTT.

The chain uses TRBV19 and TRBJ1-5, with 9 bases matching TRBD1. Unmatched junction bases numbered 4, after V lost 2 bases and J lost 5 bases. The germline V gene encodes CDR1 LNHDA and CDR2 SQIVND (reference sequence). The CDR3 spans 15 residues. In nucleotides, the CDR3 is TGTGCCAGTAGTATAATGGGACAGGGACATCAGCCCCAGCATTTT. Translating it yields CASSIMGQGHQPQHF.

This clonotype has more than one count but fewer than ten. CDR3 protein: CASSDQGQHTGELFF. CDR3 nucleotides: TGTGCCAGCAGCGACCAGGGACAGCACACCGGGGAGCTGTTTTTT. This chain links TRBV6-1 with TRBJ2-2, with 7 bases lining up with TRBD1. V was pared by 6 bases and J by 3 bases, with 7 bases of the junction left unmatched. There are 15 residues in the CDR3. Looked up from germline, CDR1 is MNHNS and CDR2 is SASEGT.

This chain uses TRBV12-3 or TRBV12-4 with TRBJ2-7; possibly TRBD1 for D (5 bases). With 6 bases removed from V and 0 bases from J, the gap between germline ends came to 15 bases. The CDR3 length is 15 residues. The DNA of the CDR3 is TGTGCCAGCAGGGATCAGGGATACGGCTCCTACGAGCAGTACTTC. Protein product: CASRDQGYGSYEQYF.

This clonotype was seen at least ten times. In nucleotides, the CDR3 is TGTGCCAGCAGACAAGGACAGAACTACGAGCAGTACTTC. Its translation is CASRQGQNYEQYF. This chain links TRBV6-5 with TRBJ2-7; D might be TRBD1 (6 bases). Germline CDR1 and CDR2: MNHEY and SVGAGI. CDR3 size: 13 residues. V lost 6 bases to trimming and J lost 3 bases, with 12 bases between them.

This clonotype was picked up a small number of times. The J gene is TRBJ2-1, the V gene TRBV19; 10 nucleotides align to TRBD2. Trimming removed 7 bases from V and 5 bases from J; junction bases left unmatched: 8. Germline CDR1 LNHDA, CDR2 SQIVND (reference sequence). CDR3 length: 15 residues. CDR3 sequence (DNA): TGTGCCAGTATCCGGAGCGGGGGGGCAAACAATGAGCAGTTCTTC. This codes for CASIRSGGANNEQFF.

On this clonotype itself: Sequence at one end of the junction differs from germline and may be a read error. The chain combines TRBV5-1 with TRBJ1-2, with D possibly matching TRBD1 (6 bases). The length of the CDR3 is 16 residues. Germline CDR1 and CDR2: SGHRS and YFSETQ. In DNA, the CDR3 is TGCGCCAGCAGTTTGGATATTAACAGGGTCTCGGATGGCTACACCTTC. Amino acids: CASSLDINRVSDGYTF.

V usage is TRBV5-4 and J usage is TRBJ2-3, with D possibly TRBD1 on 6 matching bases. Germline values: CDR1 SGHNT, CDR2 YYREEE (reference sequence). Deletions cut 1 base from V and 4 bases from J, with 16 bases between. There are 16 residues in the CDR3. In DNA, the CDR3 is TGTGCCAGCAGCTTGAAAAAACAGGGCTTTTCAGATACGCAGTATTTT. It encodes CASSLKKQGFSDTQYF.

V gene TRBV28 combines with J gene TRBJ1-6; D is unclear. The CDR3 contains 16 residues. Germline V lookup: CDR1 MDHEN, CDR2 SYDVKM. V lost 3 bases and J lost 7, with 16 bases in between. The CDR3 region is CASSFGGPLSNSPLHF. The CDR3 DNA is TGTGCCAGCAGTTTTGGAGGGCCCCTATCGAATTCACCCCTCCACTTT.

The genes are TRBV27 and TRBJ2-5, with 8 positions matching TRBD2. CDR3 length: 15 residues. V was pared by 5 bases and J by 3 bases, with 8 bases of the junction left unmatched. Germline CDR1 MNHEY, CDR2 SMNVEV (reference sequence). The CDR3 reads CASSHYFGGEETQYF. In DNA, the CDR3 is TGTGCCAGCAGTCATTACTTCGGGGGGGAAGAGACCCAGTACTTC.